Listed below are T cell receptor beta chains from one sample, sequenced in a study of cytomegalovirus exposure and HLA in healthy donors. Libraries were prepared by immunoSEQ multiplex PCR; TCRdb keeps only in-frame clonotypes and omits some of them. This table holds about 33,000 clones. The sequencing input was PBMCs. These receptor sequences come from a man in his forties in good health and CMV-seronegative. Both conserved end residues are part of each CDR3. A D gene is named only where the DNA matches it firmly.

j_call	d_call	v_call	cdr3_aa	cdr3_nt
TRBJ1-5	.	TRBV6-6	CASRPTQGYQPQHF	TGTGCCAGCAGACCGACCCAGGGGTATCAGCCCCAGCATTTT
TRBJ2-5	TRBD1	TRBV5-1	CASSFQGARETQYF	TGCGCCAGCAGTTTTCAGGGGGCGCGGGAGACCCAGTACTTC
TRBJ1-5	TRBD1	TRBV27	CASSLAGGQPQHF	TGTGCCAGCAGTTTGGCAGGGGGTCAGCCCCAGCATTTT
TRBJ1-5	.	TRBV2	CASSEQGVSNQPQHF	TGTGCCAGCAGTGAACAAGGGGTGAGCAATCAGCCCCAGCATTTT
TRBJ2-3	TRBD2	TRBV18	CASSPASSGRPDTQYF	TGTGCCAGCTCACCCGCTTCTAGCGGTCGGCCAGATACGCAGTATTTT
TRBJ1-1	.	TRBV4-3	CASSQDRKGRAFF	TGCGCCAGCAGCCAAGATCGAAAGGGGCGTGCTTTCTTT
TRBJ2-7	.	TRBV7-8	CASSFRGSYEQYF	TGTGCCAGCAGCTTTAGGGGGAGCTACGAGCAGTACTTC
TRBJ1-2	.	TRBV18	CASSPSGDYGYTF	TGTGCCAGCTCACCCTCGGGGGACTATGGCTACACCTTC
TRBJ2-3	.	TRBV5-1	CASSPGGGDTQYF	TGCGCCAGCAGCCCCGGGGGAGGAGATACGCAGTATTTT
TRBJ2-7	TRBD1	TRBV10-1	CARGQGVAYEQYF	TGCGCCAGAGGCCAGGGGGTAGCCTACGAGCAGTACTTC
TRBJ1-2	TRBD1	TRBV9	CASNFGGTENYGYTF	TGTGCCAGCAACTTTGGCGGGACAGAGAATTATGGCTACACCTTC
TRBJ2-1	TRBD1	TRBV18	CASSGRQGGYNEQFF	TGTGCCAGCTCAGGCCGACAGGGTGGATACAATGAGCAGTTCTTC
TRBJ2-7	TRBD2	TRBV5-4	CASSFIRASGVYEQYF	TGTGCCAGCAGCTTCATACGAGCTAGCGGAGTTTACGAGCAGTACTTC
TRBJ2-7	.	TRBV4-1	CASSHIRGTDYEQYF	TGCGCCAGCAGCCATATTCGCGGGACAGATTACGAGCAGTACTTC
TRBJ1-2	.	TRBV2	CASSDGGNDYGYTF	TGTGCCAGCAGTGATGGGGGCAACGACTATGGCTACACCTTC
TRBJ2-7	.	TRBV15	CATSRGTYEQYF	TGTGCCACCAGCAGAGGGACTTACGAGCAGTACTTC
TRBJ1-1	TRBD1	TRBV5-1	CASSSRDRHSMNTEAFF	TGCGCCAGCAGCTCCCGGGACAGACACAGCATGAACACTGAAGCTTTCTTT
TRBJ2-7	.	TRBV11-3	CASSLRDTFAYEQYF	TGTGCCAGCAGCCTCCGGGACACCTTTGCCTACGAGCAGTACTTC
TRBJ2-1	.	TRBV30	CAWSVEGAGRFF	TGTGCCTGGAGTGTGGAGGGGGCGGGTCGGTTCTTC
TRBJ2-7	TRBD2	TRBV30	CAWSVRGGSAYEQYF	TGTGCCTGGAGTGTACGCGGGGGAAGCGCCTACGAGCAGTACTTC
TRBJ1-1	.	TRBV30	CAGSTGNQAFF	TGTGCCGGTTCTACAGGGAATCAAGCTTTCTTT
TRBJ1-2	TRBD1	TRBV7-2	CASSLVTGGDLNYGYTF	TGTGCCAGCAGCTTAGTCACAGGGGGCGACCTTAACTATGGCTACACCTTC
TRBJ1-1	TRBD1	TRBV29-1	CSCTPGGRNTEAFF	TGCAGCTGTACCCCAGGGGGCAGAAACACTGAAGCTTTCTTT
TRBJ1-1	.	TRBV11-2	CASRGTLNTEAFF	TGTGCCAGCCGGGGGACCCTCAACACTGAAGCTTTCTTT
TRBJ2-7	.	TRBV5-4	CASSFRSGEEQYF	TGTGCCAGCAGCTTTAGATCGGGGGAAGAGCAGTACTTC
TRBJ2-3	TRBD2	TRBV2	CASSRPGSGRTTLSTDTQYF	TGTGCCAGCAGTCGCCCGGGAAGCGGGAGGACGACTTTAAGCACAGATACGCAGTATTTT
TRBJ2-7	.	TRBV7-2	CASSPQGGNLYEQYF	TGTGCCAGCAGCCCGCAGGGGGGTAACCTTTACGAGCAGTACTTC
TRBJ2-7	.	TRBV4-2	CASSQDRRGPQYF	TGTGCCAGCAGCCAAGATAGGCGGGGCCCGCAGTACTTC
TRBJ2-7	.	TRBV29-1	CSVLGTGRAYEQYF	TGCAGCGTTTTGGGTACAGGCCGCGCCTACGAGCAGTACTTC
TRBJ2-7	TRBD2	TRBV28	CASSPMGREKDYEQYF	TGTGCCAGCAGCCCTATGGGGAGGGAGAAGGACTACGAGCAGTACTTC
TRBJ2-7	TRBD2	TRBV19	CASSISGRGSYEQYF	TGTGCCAGTAGTATCAGCGGGAGGGGGTCCTACGAGCAGTACTTC
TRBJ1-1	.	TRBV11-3	CASSLDLLNTEAFF	TGTGCCAGCAGCTTAGATCTCTTGAACACTGAAGCTTTCTTT
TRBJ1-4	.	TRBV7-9	CASSLARGVSFSTNEKLFF	TGTGCCAGCAGCTTAGCGCGGGGGGTCTCGTTTTCAACTAATGAAAAACTGTTTTTT